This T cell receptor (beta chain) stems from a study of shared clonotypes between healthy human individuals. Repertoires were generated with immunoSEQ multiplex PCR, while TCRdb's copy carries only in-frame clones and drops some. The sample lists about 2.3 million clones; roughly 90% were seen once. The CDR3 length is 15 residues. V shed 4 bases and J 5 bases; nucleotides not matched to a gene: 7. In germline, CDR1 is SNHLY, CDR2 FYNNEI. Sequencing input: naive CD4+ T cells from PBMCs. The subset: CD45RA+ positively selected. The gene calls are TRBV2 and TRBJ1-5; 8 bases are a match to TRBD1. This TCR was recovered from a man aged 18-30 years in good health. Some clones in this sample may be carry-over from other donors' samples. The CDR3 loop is CASSGPGGSDQPQHF. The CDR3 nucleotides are TGTGCCAGCAGTGGGCCAGGGGGCTCGGATCAGCCCCAGCATTTT.